This T cell receptor beta chain originates from a study of T cells after yellow fever vaccination. The CDR3 is 19 residues long. After removal of 5 bases from V and 5 bases from J, the junction contained 23 bases not matched to a gene. The germline gives CDR1 KGHSH, CDR2 LQKENI. This clonotype was counted at least ten times. Its antigen is not identified. The study, taken as a whole, reports: Researchers report a weaker secondary response that nonetheless peaked faster, day 5 versus 15.

TCRdb re-called the 5' RACE reads with MiXCR, one entry per CDR3 protein. The data show 120,000 to 150,000 distinct CDR3 sequences, 7.7% seen once. Sequencing was performed on CD4+ T cells sorted from PBMCs, taken 5 days after the yellow fever booster vaccination. The sequence came from a man between 25 and 39 years old who received the YFV17D yellow fever vaccine. V and J are TRBV18 and TRBJ1-1; 7 bases agree with TRBD1. The CDR3 bases are TGTGCCAGCTCAGAGCTACCGACACGTCCCGGGACAGAGATTACTGAAGCTTTCTTT. This gives the protein CASSELPTRPGTEITEAFF.